One and the same sample provided the 4 T cell receptor beta chains below, sequenced in a study of T cell repertoires in cytomegalovirus infection. Via MiXCR, TCRdb re-called the reads, giving one row per CDR3 protein. Here the sample spans roughly 760,000 distinct CDR3 sequences, less than 40% being singletons. Sequenced: PBMCs. The receptors were gathered from a human donor in good health (CMV status not recorded). Some clones in this sample may be carry-over from other donors' samples.

In this sample, this clonotype turned up a few times. This chain connects TRBV7-6 to TRBJ2-1; 8 bases align to TRBD1. The CDR3 spans 15 residues. V shed 1 base and J 8 bases; nucleotides not matched to a gene: 7. Germline loops: CDR1 SGHVS, CDR2 FNYEAQ. This CDR3 is CASSLEVGRGHEQFF. CDR3 nucleotides: TGTGCCAGCAGCTTAGAAGTGGGCAGGGGGCATGAGCAGTTCTTC.

The chain links TRBV28 to TRBJ2-1; D gene unclear. In germline, CDR1 is MDHEN, CDR2 SYDVKM. This CDR3 spans 14 amino acids. Trimming took off 3 bases at V and 4 bases at J, with 10 bases between the two ends. The CDR3 DNA sequence: TGTGCCAGCAGTTTGAGGCAGACGTACAATGAGCAGTTCTTC. Protein: CASSLRQTYNEQFF. Together with reference TRBV28 and TRBJ2-1, the CDR3 gives the full variable domain: DVKVTQSSRYLVKRTGEKVFLECVQDMDHENMFWYRQDPGLGLRLIYFSYDVKMKEKGDIPEGYSVSREKKERFSLILESASTNQTSMYLCASSLRQTYNEQFFGPGTRLTVL.

The rearrangement joins TRBV11-2 to TRBJ2-5, with 8 nucleotides matching TRBD2. V gave up 1 base and J gave up 4 bases; unmatched junction bases: 8. The CDR3 spans 16 residues. Per germline, CDR1 SGHAT and CDR2 FQNNGV. CDR3 residues: CASSLGGTSRGETQYF. The CDR3 DNA sequence: TGTGCCAGCAGCTTAGGGGGGACTAGTAGAGGAGAGACCCAGTACTTC. Full variable domain (outside the CDR3, taken from reference TRBV11-2 and TRBJ2-5): EAGVAQSPRYKIIEKRQSVAFWCNPISGHATLYWYQQILGQGPKLLIQFQNNGVVDDSQLPKDRFSAERLKGVDSTLKIQPAKLEDSAVYLCASSLGGTSRGETQYFGPGTRLLVL.

This clonotype was picked up one time. The J gene is TRBJ1-2, the V gene TRBV20-1, with D possibly TRBD1 on 5 matching bases. The CDR3 is 13 residues long. V dropped 1 base and J dropped 8 bases, with 14 bases sitting between them. Germline V gene data show CDR1 as DFQATT and CDR2 as SNEGSKA (reference sequence). The CDR3 DNA reads as TGCAGTGCTAGAGCCCTCGACAGCATCGGCTACACCTTC. Its translation is CSARALDSIGYTF.